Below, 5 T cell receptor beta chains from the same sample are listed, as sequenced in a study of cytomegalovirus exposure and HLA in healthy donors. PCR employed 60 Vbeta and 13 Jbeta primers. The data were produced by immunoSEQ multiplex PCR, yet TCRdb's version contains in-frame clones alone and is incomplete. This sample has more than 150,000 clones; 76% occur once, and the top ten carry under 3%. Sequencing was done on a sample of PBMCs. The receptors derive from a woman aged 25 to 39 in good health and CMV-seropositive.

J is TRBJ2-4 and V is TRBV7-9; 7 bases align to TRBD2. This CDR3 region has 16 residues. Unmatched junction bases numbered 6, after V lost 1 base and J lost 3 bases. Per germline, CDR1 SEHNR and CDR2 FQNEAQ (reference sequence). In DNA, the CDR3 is TGTGCCAGCAGCTTAGAACCCCGGGGGGACAAAAACATTCAGTACTTC. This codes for CASSLEPRGDKNIQYF.

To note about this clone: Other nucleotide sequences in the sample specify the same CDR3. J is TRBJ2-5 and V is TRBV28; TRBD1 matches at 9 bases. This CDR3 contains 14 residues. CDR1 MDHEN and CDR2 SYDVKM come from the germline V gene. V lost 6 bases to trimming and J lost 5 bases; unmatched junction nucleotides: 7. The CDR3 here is CASSYGQGRETQYF. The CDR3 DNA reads TGTGCCAGCAGCTACGGACAGGGGCGGGAGACCCAGTACTTC.

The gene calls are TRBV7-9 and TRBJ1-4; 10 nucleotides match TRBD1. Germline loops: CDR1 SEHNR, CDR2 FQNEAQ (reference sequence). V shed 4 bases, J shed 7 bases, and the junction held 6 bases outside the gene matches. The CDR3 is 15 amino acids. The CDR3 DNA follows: TGTGCCAGCAGCTCTCCCTGGGACAGGGGTGAAAAACTGTTTTTT. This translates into CASSSPWDRGEKLFF.

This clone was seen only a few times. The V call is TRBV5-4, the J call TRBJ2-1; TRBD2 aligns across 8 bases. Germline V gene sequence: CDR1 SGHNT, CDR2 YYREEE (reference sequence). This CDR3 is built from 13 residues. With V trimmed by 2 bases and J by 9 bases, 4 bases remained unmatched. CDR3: CASSFGGATEQFF. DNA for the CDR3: TGTGCCAGCAGCTTCGGGGGGGCCACTGAGCAGTTCTTC.

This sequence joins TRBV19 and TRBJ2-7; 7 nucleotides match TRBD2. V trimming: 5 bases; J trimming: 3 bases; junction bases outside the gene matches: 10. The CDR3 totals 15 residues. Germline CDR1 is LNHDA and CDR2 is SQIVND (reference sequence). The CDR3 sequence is CASSVTTSPFYEQYF. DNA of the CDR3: TGTGCCAGTAGTGTCACGACTAGCCCTTTCTACGAGCAGTACTTC.